Each of the 21 T cell receptor beta chains below was sequenced from the same sample in a study of monozygotic twins with inflammatory bowel disease. TCRdb reanalyzed the 5' RACE reads and collapses them to one entry per CDR3 protein, without DNA. Across approximately 400,000 distinct CDR3 sequences, the top ten clones capture approximately 2.3% of the sample. The source material was blood. These receptors originate from a human donor with ulcerative colitis or Crohn's disease, or a healthy co-twin of an affected twin (not recorded which).

V is TRBV3-1 and J is TRBJ2-1; TCRdb reports TRBD2, a call that lacks DNA to check it against. Germline V lookup: CDR1 LGHDT, CDR2 YNNKEL (reference sequence). The CDR3 sequence is 15 residues long. The CDR3 is CASSQVAGGPDEQFF.

This chain links TRBV30 with TRBJ2-5; TCRdb lists TRBD1, though no DNA is available to test this call. The CDR3 runs 14 residues. The germline V gene encodes CDR1 GTSNPN and CDR2 SVGIG (reference sequence). The chain's CDR3 is CAWGTGWVKETQYF.

The CDR3 reads CASSLAEVRTGGSYEQYF. The genes are TRBV5-1 and TRBJ2-7; TCRdb's D gene call, TRBD1, goes unchecked for lack of DNA. CDR1 is SGHRS and CDR2 is YFSETQ in the germline V gene. The CDR3 runs 18 residues.

This chain's CDR3 is CSAETAYRGSSYNEQFF. This sequence joins TRBV20-1 and TRBJ2-1. The germline V gene has CDR1 DFQATT and CDR2 SNEGSKA (reference sequence). The CDR3 contains 17 residues.

V is TRBV3-1 and J is TRBJ1-2. The CDR3 sequence is 12 residues long. Germline V gene lookup returns CDR1 LGHDT and CDR2 YNNKEL (reference sequence). The CDR3 here is CASSQDSRGYTF.

CDR3 region: CASSPSSGGYTYEQYF. The genes are TRBV7-9 and TRBJ2-7; the TCRdb D gene call, TRBD2, has no DNA to confirm it. The CDR3 consists of 16 residues. Germline loops: CDR1 SEHNR, CDR2 FQNEAQ (reference sequence).

This chain joins TRBV29-1 and TRBJ1-6; the D call of TRBD1 rests on TCRdb alone, since no DNA is present to check it. CDR1 SQVTM and CDR2 ANQGSEA come from the germline V gene. This CDR3 is 14 amino acids long. The CDR3 sequence is CSVRQGRDNSPLHF.

The chain is built from TRBV29-1 and TRBJ2-7; absent DNA, TCRdb's TRBD2 call cannot be checked. The CDR3 consists of 14 residues. Germline lookup yields CDR1 SQVTM and CDR2 ANQGSEA. The CDR3 loop is CSALGLAVGNEQYF.

The rearrangement links TRBV12-3 or TRBV12-4 to TRBJ1-2; the TCRdb call, TRBD1, lacks DNA for checking. The CDR3 has 14 residues. CDR3 in amino acids: CASRGRTGNGGYTF.

The V gene is TRBV5-4, the J gene TRBJ2-2; lacking DNA, the TRBD1 call made by TCRdb goes unchecked. Germline values: CDR1 SGHNT, CDR2 YYREEE (reference sequence). The CDR3 is 19 amino acids. This CDR3 reads CASSFPRQRGGQNTGELFF.

The chain has TRBV19 and TRBJ2-7; TCRdb's D call of TRBD1 is untestable without DNA. This CDR3 comprises 14 residues. Per germline, CDR1 LNHDA and CDR2 SQIVND (reference sequence). This CDR3 is CASSPGRGTYEQYF. The full variable domain, with the rest looked up from reference TRBV19 and TRBJ2-7, is DGGITQSPKYLFRKEGQNVTLSCEQNLNHDAMYWYRQDPGQGLRLIYYSQIVNDFQKGDIAEGYSVSREKKESFPLTVTSAQKNPTAFYLCASSPGRGTYEQYFGPGTRLTVT.

The chain links TRBV11-2 to TRBJ1-1. Germline CDR1 SGHAT, CDR2 FQNNGV. This CDR3 has 13 amino acids. CDR3: CASSLGWNTEAFF.

The chain recombines TRBV28 with TRBJ2-5. The CDR3 contains 12 residues. Germline CDR1 and CDR2: MDHEN and SYDVKM. The CDR3 here is CASRVAEETQYF. The variable domain in full, with the rest retrieved from reference TRBV28 and TRBJ2-5, is DVKVTQSSRYLVKRTGEKVFLECVQDMDHENMFWYRQDPGLGLRLIYFSYDVKMKEKGDIPEGYSVSREKKERFSLILESASTNQTSMYLCASRVAEETQYFGPGTRLLVL.

The chain has TRBV4-2 and TRBJ1-2. The CDR3 is 17 residues long. Germline-derived CDR1 and CDR2 are LGHNA and YNFKEQ. CDR3: CASSGWGTDSRNYGYTF.

The V gene is TRBV27, the J gene TRBJ1-5. The germline V gene encodes CDR1 MNHEY and CDR2 SMNVEV (reference sequence). This CDR3 region has 13 residues. The CDR3: CASSYRKGQPQHF.

The J gene is TRBJ2-7, the V gene TRBV4-3; there is no DNA to check the TCRdb D call of TRBD1. The CDR3 consists of 17 residues. CDR1 and CDR2 from the germline V gene are LGHNA and YSLEER. The CDR3: CASSQGSGVARPYEQYF.

V gene TRBV6-6 combines with J gene TRBJ2-3. In germline, CDR1 is MNHNY, CDR2 SVGAGI (reference sequence). The CDR3 loop spans 14 amino acids. CDR3 region: CASSWITSTDTQYF.

The rearrangement joins TRBV10-3 to TRBJ2-5; as DNA is missing, the TRBD1 call by TCRdb cannot be tested. From germline, CDR1 is ENHRY and CDR2 SYGVKD. The CDR3 has 13 amino acids. CDR3 amino acids: CAIGGTGEETQYF.

V and J are TRBV10-3 and TRBJ2-3. This CDR3 is built from 15 residues. In germline, CDR1 is ENHRY, CDR2 SYGVKD. CDR3 region: CAIRRQNPSTDTQYF.

V and J are TRBV11-2 and TRBJ2-2; as DNA is missing, the TRBD1 call by TCRdb cannot be tested. This CDR3 region has 15 residues. Germline CDR1 is SGHAT and CDR2 is FQNNGV. This CDR3 is CASSPGTAGTGELFF.

This chain uses TRBV12-3 or TRBV12-4 with TRBJ2-1; TCRdb lists TRBD2, though no DNA is available to test this call. This CDR3 is built from 13 residues. CDR3 protein: CASSPRPLPEQFF.